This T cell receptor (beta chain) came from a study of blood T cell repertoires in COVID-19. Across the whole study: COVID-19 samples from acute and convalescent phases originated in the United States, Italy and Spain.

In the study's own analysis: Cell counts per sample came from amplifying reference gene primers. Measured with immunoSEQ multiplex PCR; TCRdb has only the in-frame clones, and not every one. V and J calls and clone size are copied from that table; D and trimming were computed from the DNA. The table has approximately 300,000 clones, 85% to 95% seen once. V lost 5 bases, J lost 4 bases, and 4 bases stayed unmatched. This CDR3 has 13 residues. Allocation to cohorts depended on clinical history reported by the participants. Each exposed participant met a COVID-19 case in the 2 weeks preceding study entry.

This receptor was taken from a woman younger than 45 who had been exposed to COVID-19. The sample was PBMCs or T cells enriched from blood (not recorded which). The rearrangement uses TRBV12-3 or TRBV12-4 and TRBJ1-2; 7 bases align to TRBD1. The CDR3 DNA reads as TGTGCCAGCAGTGCAGGGACAGCCTATGGCTACACCTTC. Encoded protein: CASSAGTAYGYTF.